This entry lists 27 T cell receptor beta chains sequenced from one sample in a study of T-cell memory formation after mild COVID-19. Each CDR3 protein is one row after TCRdb ran MiXCR on the 5' RACE reads. The table lists about 600,000 distinct CDR3 sequences, 20% to 25% of them singletons. Sequencing was carried out using PBMCs or a T cell subset sorted from them (not recorded which). The receptor source for this set is an adult woman who had mild COVID-19 (a few samples of this study predate the infection). Cell type and time point are not known.

The J gene is TRBJ2-3, the V gene TRBV12-3 or TRBV12-4; 13 nucleotides agree with TRBD2. J was trimmed by 6 bases and V by 6 bases; bases with no gene match: 12. The CDR3 totals 17 residues. CDR3 DNA sequence: TGTGCCAGCAGCCAATGGGGACTAGCGGGACAGGAGGATACGCAGTATTTT. This encodes CASSQWGLAGQEDTQYF.

This clonotype was seen a few times. The J gene is TRBJ1-2, the V gene TRBV12-3 or TRBV12-4; tentative D call: TRBD1 (5 bases). The V gene lost 6 bases and the J gene lost 6 bases, with 20 bases spanning the gap. This CDR3 is 15 amino acids long. CDR3 amino acids: CASSRRSQGRDGYTF. The CDR3 DNA sequence: TGTGCCAGCAGCCGACGGTCTCAGGGTAGGGATGGCTACACCTTC.

This clonotype came up a few times. The chain carries TRBV6-2 or TRBV6-3 and TRBJ2-1; D is undetermined. CDR1 is MNHEY and CDR2 is SVGEGT in the germline V gene. The CDR3 has 11 residues. The ends were cut back, 9 bases at V and 6 bases at J, with 9 bases in the middle. CDR3 sequence reads: CASAWGNEQFF. In nucleotides, the CDR3 is TGTGCCAGTGCGTGGGGCAATGAGCAGTTCTTC.

This clonotype has more than one count but fewer than ten. The chain combines TRBV5-1 with TRBJ2-3, with 7 bases identical to TRBD1. Losses at the gene ends were 4 bases for V and 3 bases for J; bases not matched to a gene: 8. Germline CDR1 and CDR2: SGHRS and YFSETQ. CDR3 length: 15 residues. CDR3 region: CASSEDRKVTDTQYF. CDR3 bases: TGCGCCAGCAGCGAGGACAGGAAGGTAACAGATACGCAGTATTTT.

This clonotype has more than one count but fewer than ten. This chain joins TRBV12-3 or TRBV12-4 and TRBJ2-7; D not certain. The CDR3 totals 14 residues. V lost 1 base, J lost 3 bases, and 10 bases lay in between. Here the CDR3 DNA reads TGTGCCAGCAGTTTAGATGGGAAGAACTACGAGCAGTACTTC. It translates to CASSLDGKNYEQYF.

This clonotype has just a few counts. The rearrangement joins TRBV6-1 to TRBJ1-2; D is perhaps TRBD1 (5 bases). V lost 8 bases to trimming and J lost 0 bases, with 13 bases between them. The CDR3 is 14 residues long. The germline CDR1 and CDR2 sequences are MNHNS and SASEGT. The CDR3 DNA is TGTGCCAGCGAGGGGAATTTAGCTAACTATGGCTACACCTTC. Protein product: CASEGNLANYGYTF.

V usage is TRBV7-9 and J usage is TRBJ2-3; 7 nucleotides match TRBD2. The CDR3 loop spans 17 amino acids. CDR1 is SEHNR and CDR2 is FQNEAQ in the germline V gene (reference sequence). The V and J ends lost 4 bases and 4 bases, in that order; junction bases with no gene match: 14. In DNA form, the CDR3 reads TGTGCCAGCAGCTCGTATGGGTCGGCGGGAGCCGCAGATACGCAGTATTTT. Its translation is CASSSYGSAGAADTQYF.

This clonotype was observed a handful of times. The chain's CDR3 is CASSVFTGGIDEQFF. CDR3 sequence (DNA): TGTGCCAGCAGCGTATTCACAGGGGGTATTGATGAGCAGTTCTTC. The chain couples TRBV9 to TRBJ2-1; 8 bases agree with TRBD1. The CDR3 is 15 residues long. Germline V gene data show CDR1 as SGDLS and CDR2 as YYNGEE. The ends lost 1 base at V and 8 bases at J; junction bases unmatched: 8.

This clonotype was observed a handful of times. The chain is built from TRBV4-1 and TRBJ2-3, with TRBD2 matching 14 bases. Germline V gene sequence: CDR1 MGHRA, CDR2 YSYEKL. V was pared by 3 bases and J by 10 bases, with 9 bases of the junction left unmatched. This CDR3 region has 16 residues. The CDR3 nucleotides are TGCGCCAGCAGCCAGACTAGCGGGGGGGCCCCGAGCCCGCAGTATTTT. Amino acid sequence: CASSQTSGGAPSPQYF.

The chain employs TRBV6-1 and TRBJ1-5, with TRBD1 as a possible D gene (6 bases). The germline gives CDR1 MNHNS, CDR2 SASEGT. CDR3 size: 16 residues. V shed 2 bases and J shed 1 base, with 12 bases lying between them. CDR3 sequence reads: CASSERQGPSNQPQHF. CDR3 in DNA: TGTGCCAGCAGTGAACGCCAGGGGCCCAGCAATCAGCCCCAGCATTTT.

The chain employs TRBV29-1 and TRBJ1-2, with a tentative D call TRBD1 (6 bases). The germline V and J ends were trimmed by 1 base and 0 bases, with 18 bases remaining between them. The germline V gene encodes CDR1 SQVTM and CDR2 ANQGSEA. The CDR3 loop spans 17 amino acids. In DNA, the CDR3 is TGCAGCGTTGAAGGGATACCGGGACAATCAGCTAACTATGGCTACACCTTC. Translation: CSVEGIPGQSANYGYTF.

The rearrangement uses TRBV24-1 and TRBJ2-3; D is perhaps TRBD1 (5 bases). Germline V gene lookup returns CDR1 KGHDR and CDR2 SFDVKD. This CDR3 has 15 amino acids. Deletions cut 5 bases from V and 1 base from J, with 12 bases between. The CDR3 spells CATSVYRSGTDTQYF. In nucleotides, the CDR3 is TGTGCCACCAGTGTTTACAGGTCGGGCACAGATACGCAGTATTTT.

This clonotype was seen more than once but under ten times. V is TRBV7-2 and J is TRBJ2-1; D not resolved. The CDR3 runs to 13 residues. The germline V and J ends were trimmed by 5 bases and 5 bases, with 10 bases remaining between them. The germline CDR1 and CDR2 sequences are SGHTA and FQGNSA. This CDR3 reads CASSNSRNNEQFF. The CDR3 nucleotides read TGTGCCAGCAGCAACAGCCGAAACAATGAGCAGTTCTTC.

There are a few counts of this clonotype. The CDR3 bases are TGTGCCAGCACCCGGACTAGCGGGAGGCAATACAATGAGCAGTTCTTC. It codes for CASTRTSGRQYNEQFF. The V call is TRBV6-5, the J call TRBJ2-1; 14 nucleotides match TRBD2. The CDR3 is 16 residues long. With V trimmed by 7 bases and J by 4 bases, 6 bases remained unmatched. Germline CDR1 reads MNHEY; CDR2 reads SVGAGI.

This clonotype has a handful of counts. V usage is TRBV12-5 and J usage is TRBJ2-7, with TRBD1 matching over 7 bases. After removal of 6 bases from V and 0 bases from J, the junction contained 2 bases not matched to a gene. This CDR3 has 13 amino acids. Germline CDR1 is LGHNT and CDR2 is FRNRAP. CDR3: CASGWDSSYEQYF. CDR3 sequence (DNA): TGTGCTAGTGGATGGGACAGCTCCTACGAGCAGTACTTC. The full variable domain, with the rest looked up from reference TRBV12-5 and TRBJ2-7, is DARVTQTPRHKVTEMGQEVTMRCQPILGHNTVFWYRQTMMQGLELLAYFRNRAPLDDSGMPKDRFSAEMPDATLATLKIQPSEPRDSAVYFCASGWDSSYEQYFGPGTRLTVT.

The table lists this clonotype with a few counts. The rearrangement uses TRBV15 and TRBJ2-7; possibly TRBD2 for D (6 bases). V dropped 0 bases and J dropped 3 bases, with 9 bases sitting between them. Germline V lookup: CDR1 LNHNV, CDR2 YYDKDF (reference sequence). The CDR3 is 14 residues long. CDR3 nucleotide sequence: TGTGCCACCAGCAGAGATCTGGGGGGCTACGAGCAGTACTTC. Translated, it gives CATSRDLGGYEQYF.

V is TRBV5-6 and J is TRBJ1-2; D is unresolved. This CDR3 contains 14 residues. Between the trimmed V and J ends, which lost 0 bases and 6 bases, there was a span of 12 bases. Germline CDR1 reads SGHDT; CDR2 reads YYEEEE. The CDR3 nucleotides are TGTGCCAGCAGCTTGGCGTCGGGGTGGAATGGCTACACCTTC. It yields the protein CASSLASGWNGYTF.

The V gene is TRBV5-6, the J gene TRBJ2-7; maybe TRBD2 (6 bases). Trimming stripped 0 bases from V and 8 bases from J, with 15 bases between. The germline gives CDR1 SGHDT, CDR2 YYEEEE. CDR3 length: 14 residues. The CDR3, as DNA: TGTGCCAGCAGCTTGGCCGCGGGGCCAAGGAAGCAGTACTTC. It is translated as CASSLAAGPRKQYF.

This clonotype was counted between two and nine times. The V call is TRBV20-1, the J call TRBJ2-7, with TRBD1 as a possible D gene (6 bases). This CDR3 has 11 amino acids. Trimming stripped 8 bases from V and 1 base from J, with 9 bases between. Germline lookup yields CDR1 DFQATT and CDR2 SNEGSKA (reference sequence). The CDR3 bases are TGCAGTTCGGACAGTTCCTACGAGCAGTACTTC. Translation: CSSDSSYEQYF.

The gene calls are TRBV18 and TRBJ2-7; D possibly uses TRBD1 or TRBD2 (6 bases each). V lost 3 bases, J lost 4 bases, and 13 bases lay in between. The CDR3 has 14 amino acids. Germline V CDR1 and CDR2: KGHSH, LQKENI. Here the CDR3 reads CASSPRRDIYEQYF. CDR3 in DNA: TGTGCCAGCTCACCCAGGAGGGACATTTACGAGCAGTACTTC.

This clonotype was observed a handful of times. V gene TRBV7-9 combines with J gene TRBJ1-3; 7 bases are a match to TRBD1. This CDR3 spans 19 amino acids. Germline V gene data show CDR1 as SEHNR and CDR2 as FQNEAQ (reference sequence). The ends lost 5 bases at V and 0 bases at J; junction bases unmatched: 16. Here the CDR3 reads CASSTRQGFKTGSGNTIYF. In nucleotides, the CDR3 is TGTGCCAGCAGCACCAGACAGGGATTTAAGACGGGCTCTGGAAACACCATATATTTT.

There are a few counts of this clonotype. The chain uses TRBV6-2 or TRBV6-3 and TRBJ2-7; 9 nucleotides align to TRBD2. Losses at the gene ends were 5 bases for V and 2 bases for J; bases not matched to a gene: 4. Germline CDR1 MNHEY, CDR2 SVGEGT. The length of the CDR3 is 14 residues. The CDR3, as DNA: TGTGCCAGCAGTGATCTAGCGGGGCCCTACGAGCAGTACTTC. Translation gives CASSDLAGPYEQYF.

This clonotype was seen more than once but under ten times. The chain combines TRBV28 with TRBJ1-6; TRBD1 matches 8 bases. The length of the CDR3 is 15 residues. Germline V CDR1 and CDR2: MDHEN, SYDVKM. Losses at the gene ends were 5 bases for V and 7 bases for J; bases not matched to a gene: 7. CDR3 loop: CASSRVDRDNSPLHF. The CDR3 DNA reads as TGTGCCAGCAGTCGGGTGGACAGGGACAATTCACCCCTCCACTTT.

This rearrangement joins TRBV4-2 to TRBJ1-1; TRBD1 matches 9 bases. The CDR3 has 15 amino acids. CDR1 and CDR2 from the germline V gene are LGHNA and YNFKEQ. Trimming cost V 3 bases and J 4 bases; bases outside gene matches: 6. This chain's CDR3 is CASSHGDREGTEAFF. The CDR3 DNA reads as TGTGCCAGCAGCCACGGGGACAGGGAGGGCACTGAAGCTTTCTTT.

The genes are TRBV12-3 or TRBV12-4 and TRBJ2-7; D might be TRBD2 (6 bases). This CDR3 is built from 13 residues. Trimming removed 4 bases at V and 5 bases at J, with 12 bases between. The CDR3 loop reads CASSSASENEQYF. CDR3 coding DNA: TGTGCCAGCAGTTCCGCTAGCGAGAACGAGCAGTACTTC.

The V and J genes are TRBV11-2 and TRBJ1-3; D ambiguous. V was trimmed by 1 base and J by 4 bases, leaving 14 bases between them. The CDR3 is 16 residues long. Germline lookup yields CDR1 SGHAT and CDR2 FQNNGV. The CDR3 reads CASSLATVTRGNTIYF. CDR3 sequence (DNA): TGTGCCAGCAGCTTAGCTACAGTGACGCGAGGAAACACCATATATTTT.

This clonotype was seen a few times. The V call is TRBV10-3, the J call TRBJ1-1; tentative D call: TRBD1 (5 bases). The germline V and J ends were trimmed by 4 bases and 1 base, with 10 bases remaining between them. The CDR3 contains 14 residues. Germline V gene data show CDR1 as ENHRY and CDR2 as SYGVKD. The CDR3 is CAISGGHKNTEAFF. The CDR3 coding sequence is TGTGCCATCAGTGGAGGACACAAGAACACTGAAGCTTTCTTT.